This T cell receptor (beta chain) was sequenced during a study of T-cell reconstitution after alpha-beta-depleted transplantation in children. General study findings and limits: Where alpha-beta T cells came from about two months after transplant was reportedly several hundred expanded graft clones. For some patients, TCRbeta diversity was high at day 60 because of recipient T cells and thymic progenitors that survived. Hyperexpanded clones declined; after one year, newly produced T cells mostly supplied diversity.

A library of TCRbeta sequences, prepared with unique molecular identifiers, was generated. TCRdb independently ran MiXCR on the PCR reads; one entry per CDR3 protein. The profile shows 200,000 to 300,000 distinct CDR3 sequences, about 25% of them singletons. CDR3 length: 18 amino acids. The germline V gene encodes CDR1 SGHVS and CDR2 FQNEAQ. V was cut by 8 bases and J by 1 base, with 26 bases left in between. Details on this clonotype: Its antigen is as yet unknown.

This chain joins TRBV7-8 and TRBJ2-5; D might be TRBD2 (7 bases). The clonotype was recovered from a girl aged 2 to 9 with Fanconi anemia, due to receive a stem cell transplant. The source material was PBMCs, sampled before TCRalphabeta/CD19-depleted stem cell transplant. CDR3 protein: CASAGGFLTGNIQETQYF. CDR3 DNA: TGTGCCAGCGCCGGGGGGTTCTTAACAGGGAATATCCAAGAGACCCAGTACTTC.